This TCR beta chain emerged from a study of blood T cell repertoires in COVID-19. Study background: PBMCs, B-cell-depleted T cells, or T cells were the source of the cDNA or gDNA that made up the material.

In germline, CDR1 is SNHLY, CDR2 FYNNEI. The V gene lost 3 bases and the J gene lost 3 bases, with 8 bases spanning the gap. The CDR3 has 13 residues. Profiling relied on immunoSEQ multiplex PCR, and the TCRdb table lists in-frame clones only, not all of them. Of around 20,000 clones in the sample, 80% to 95% were seen once. The receptor comes from a man aged 70-80 years with active COVID-19. The rearrangement joins TRBV2 to TRBJ1-2; TRBD1 might be the D (6 bases). Input material: peripheral blood. The CDR3 region is CASSDPGDYGYTF. CDR3 DNA sequence: TGTGCCAGCAGTGATCCAGGGGACTATGGCTACACCTTC.